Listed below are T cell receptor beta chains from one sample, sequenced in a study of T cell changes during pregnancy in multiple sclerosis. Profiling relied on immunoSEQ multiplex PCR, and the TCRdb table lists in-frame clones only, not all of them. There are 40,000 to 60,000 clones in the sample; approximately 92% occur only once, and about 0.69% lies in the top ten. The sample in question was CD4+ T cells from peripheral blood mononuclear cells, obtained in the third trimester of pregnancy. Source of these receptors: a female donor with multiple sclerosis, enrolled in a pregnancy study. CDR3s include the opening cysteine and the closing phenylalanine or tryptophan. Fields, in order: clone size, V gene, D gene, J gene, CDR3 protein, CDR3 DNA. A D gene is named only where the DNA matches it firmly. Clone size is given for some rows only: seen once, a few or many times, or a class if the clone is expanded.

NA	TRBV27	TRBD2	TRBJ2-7	CASSLSSGRGSYEQYF	TGTGCCAGCAGTTTATCTAGCGGGAGGGGCTCCTACGAGCAGTACTTC
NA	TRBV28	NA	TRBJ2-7	CASSFSLLDRLYEQYF	TGTGCCAGCAGTTTTTCCCTTCTAGACAGGCTCTACGAGCAGTACTTC
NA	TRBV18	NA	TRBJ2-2	CASSPQAGELFF	TGTGCCAGCTCACCTCAGGCCGGGGAGCTGTTTTTT
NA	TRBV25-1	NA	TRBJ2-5	CASSEVPSGETQYF	TGTGCCAGCAGTGAGGTCCCCTCGGGAGAGACCCAGTACTTC
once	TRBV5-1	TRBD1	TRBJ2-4	CASSEDRAFIQYF	TGCGCCAGCAGCGAGGACAGGGCTTTTATTCAGTACTTC
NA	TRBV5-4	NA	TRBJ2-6	CASSSAGANVLTF	TGTGCCAGCTCTTCTGCTGGGGCCAACGTCCTGACTTTC
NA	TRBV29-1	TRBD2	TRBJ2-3	CSVESTSGFTDTQYF	TGCAGCGTTGAATCGACTAGCGGGTTCACAGATACGCAGTATTTT
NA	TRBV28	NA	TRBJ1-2	CASSLSGNYGYTF	TGTGCCAGCAGTTTATCAGGGAACTATGGCTACACCTTC
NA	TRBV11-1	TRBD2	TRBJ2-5	CASSLSGGRDETQYF	TGTGCCAGCAGCTTATCAGGCGGGAGGGACGAGACCCAGTACTTC
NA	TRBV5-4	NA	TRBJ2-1	CASSLTIGSYNEQFF	TGTGCCAGCAGCCTCACCATCGGCTCCTACAATGAGCAGTTCTTC
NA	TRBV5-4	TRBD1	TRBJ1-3	CASSSTGRNTIYF	TGTGCCAGCAGCTCGACAGGGAGAAACACCATATATTTT
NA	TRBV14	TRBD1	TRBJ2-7	CASSPTGATYEQYF	TGTGCCAGCAGTCCGACAGGGGCGACTTACGAGCAGTACTTC
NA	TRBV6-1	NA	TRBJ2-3	CASSNTYTDTQYF	TGTGCCAGCAGTAATACATACACAGATACGCAGTATTTT
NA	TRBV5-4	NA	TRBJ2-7	CASSLEAGAAYEQYF	TGTGCCAGCAGCTTGGAGGCAGGGGCCGCCTACGAGCAGTACTTC
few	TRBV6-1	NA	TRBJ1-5	CASATGYYQPQHF	TGTGCCAGCGCCACAGGGTACTACCAGCCCCAGCATTTT
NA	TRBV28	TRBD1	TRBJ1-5	CASSSLTGGNQPQHF	TGTGCCAGCAGTTCACTGACAGGGGGCAATCAGCCCCAGCATTTT
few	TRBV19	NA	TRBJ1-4	CASSSRGDEKLFF	TGTGCCAGTAGTTCGCGGGGAGACGAAAAACTGTTTTTT
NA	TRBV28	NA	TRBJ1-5	CASSPYRAYSNQPQHF	TGTGCCAGCAGTCCCTACAGGGCATATAGCAATCAGCCCCAGCATTTT
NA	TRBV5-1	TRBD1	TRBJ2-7	CASSLGGTVYEQYF	TGCGCCAGCAGCTTGGGGGGGACAGTCTACGAGCAGTACTTC
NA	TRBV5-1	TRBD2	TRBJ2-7	CASSLTSGGTYEQYF	TGCGCCAGCAGCTTGACTAGCGGGGGTACCTACGAGCAGTACTTC
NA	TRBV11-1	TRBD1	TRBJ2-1	CASSLAGTEIYNEQFF	TGTGCCAGCAGCTTAGCCGGGACAGAGATATACAATGAGCAGTTCTTC
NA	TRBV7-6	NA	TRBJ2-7	CASSLAGVGTQNEQYF	TGTGCCAGCAGCTTAGCAGGAGTCGGGACACAGAACGAGCAGTACTTC
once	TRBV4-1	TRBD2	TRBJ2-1	CASSHPGLAGRREEQFF	TGCGCCAGCAGCCATCCCGGACTAGCGGGCCGGCGGGAGGAGCAGTTCTTC
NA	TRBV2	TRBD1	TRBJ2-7	CASNGPGTGVRKQYF	TGTGCCAGCAACGGACCCGGGACAGGGGTTAGAAAGCAGTACTTC
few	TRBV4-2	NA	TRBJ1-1	CASSQESRVENTEAFF	TGTGCCAGCAGCCAAGAATCCAGGGTTGAGAACACTGAAGCTTTCTTT
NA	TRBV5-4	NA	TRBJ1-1	CASSLAAGAQNTEAFF	TGTGCCAGCAGCTTGGCCGCGGGCGCCCAGAACACTGAAGCTTTCTTT
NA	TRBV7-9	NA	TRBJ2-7	CASSLVVGARNPYEQYF	TGTGCCAGCAGCTTAGTGGTAGGGGCCAGGAACCCCTACGAGCAGTACTTC
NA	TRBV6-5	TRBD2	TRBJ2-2	CASSWTSGIGGELFF	TGTGCCAGCAGTTGGACTAGCGGGATAGGCGGGGAGCTGTTTTTT
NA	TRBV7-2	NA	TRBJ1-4	CASSQGTNEKLFF	TGTGCCAGTTCACAGGGAACTAATGAAAAACTGTTTTTT
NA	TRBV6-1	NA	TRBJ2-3	CASSELVTDTQYF	TGTGCCAGCAGTGAACTAGTCACAGATACGCAGTATTTT
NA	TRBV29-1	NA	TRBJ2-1	CSVVGSSYNEQFF	TGCAGCGTTGTGGGGAGCTCCTACAATGAGCAGTTCTTC
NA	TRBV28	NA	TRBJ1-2	CASTQARANGYTF	TGTGCCAGCACCCAGGCCAGGGCAAATGGCTACACCTTC
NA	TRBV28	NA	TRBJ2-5	CASSLGGGGETQYF	TGTGCCAGCAGTTTGGGTGGGGGCGGGGAGACCCAGTACTTC
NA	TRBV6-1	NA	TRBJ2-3	CASEVYGTDTQYF	TGTGCCAGCGAGGTTTACGGCACAGATACGCAGTATTTT
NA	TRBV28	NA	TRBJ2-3	CASRASGSQYF	TGTGCCAGCAGAGCATCCGGGTCGCAGTATTTT
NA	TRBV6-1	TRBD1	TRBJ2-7	CASRGTGGSYEQYF	TGTGCCAGCAGAGGTACAGGGGGCTCCTACGAGCAGTACTTC
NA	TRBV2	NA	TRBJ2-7	CASSDVAEPRDEQYF	TGTGCCAGCAGTGACGTAGCGGAACCGCGGGACGAGCAGTACTTC